A single sample gave rise to the 27 T cell receptor beta chains below, sequenced in a study of T cells in Graves' hyperthyroidism and ophthalmopathy. RNA transcripts served as the template for amplifying TCR beta CDR3 regions. The HTBI primer set drove a first-round RT-PCR of the TCR CDR3. TCRdb reprocessed the multiplex PCR reads via MiXCR and lists one record per CDR3 protein. Among about 400,000 distinct CDR3 sequences listed, 13% were seen once. What was sequenced was blood. The receptor source for this set is a woman aged 18-29 years with Graves' hyperthyroidism.

This clonotype was observed a few times. A read error is likely, as this CDR3 ends without the conserved phenylalanine or tryptophan. The chain carries TRBV3-1 and TRBJ1-1; weak D call: TRBD1 (6 bases). This CDR3 spans 12 amino acids. From germline, CDR1 is LGHDT and CDR2 YNNKEL (reference sequence). The V end lost 5 bases, the J end lost 6 bases, and 10 bases lay between the germline ends. The CDR3 sequence is CASSRRQAEAFL. The DNA of the CDR3 is TGTGCCAGCAGCAGGAGACAGGCTGAAGCTTTCCTT.

This clonotype was seen ten or more times. The chain carries TRBV20-1 and TRBJ2-7, with 7 bases lining up with TRBD1. CDR1 and CDR2 from the germline V gene are DFQATT and SNEGSKA (reference sequence). V shed 3 bases, J shed 2 bases, and the junction held 7 bases outside the gene matches. The CDR3 runs 14 residues. The CDR3 spells CSARGQTLAYEQYF. For the CDR3, the DNA is TGCAGTGCTAGGGGACAGACCCTCGCCTACGAGCAGTACTTC.

There are a few counts of this clonotype. The chain employs TRBV10-3 and TRBJ1-2, with TRBD1 as a possible D gene (5 bases). The V end lost 6 bases, the J end lost 4 bases, and 18 bases lay between the germline ends. Germline V gives CDR1 ENHRY, CDR2 SYGVKD. This CDR3 is 15 amino acids long. CDR3 amino acids: CAIRGTRDEGYGYTF. Here the CDR3 DNA reads TGTGCCATCAGGGGGACCCGAGACGAGGGCTATGGCTACACCTTC.

There are many counts of this clonotype. In nucleotides, the CDR3 is TGTGCCAGCTCACCACCTCACGGGGCAAGGGGTACTGAAGCTTTCTTT. Its protein product is CASSPPHGARGTEAFF. The chain employs TRBV18 and TRBJ1-1; a weak D match, TRBD1 (5 bases). The CDR3 extends over 16 amino acids. V lost 0 bases to trimming and J lost 5 bases, with 16 bases between them. Germline loops: CDR1 KGHSH, CDR2 LQKENI.

This clonotype was seen a handful of times. The chain joins TRBV25-1 to TRBJ1-2; perhaps TRBD1 as D (6 bases). V lost 4 bases and J lost 7, with 19 bases in between. The germline CDR1 and CDR2 sequences are MGHDK and SYGVNS. CDR3 length: 15 residues. The CDR3 DNA sequence: TGTGCCAGCAGTGCCCGACAGGTGGGGGCACCTGGCTACACCTTC. This encodes CASSARQVGAPGYTF.

This clonotype came up a few times. The rearrangement joins TRBV27 to TRBJ2-5; no firm D call. The V gene's germline CDR1 is MNHEY and CDR2 SMNVEV (reference sequence). Between the trimmed V and J ends, which lost 4 bases and 3 bases, there was a span of 12 bases. The length of the CDR3 is 14 residues. CDR3 loop: CASSSLRVKETQYF. The DNA for the CDR3 is TGTGCCAGCAGTTCATTGAGAGTAAAAGAGACCCAGTACTTC.

This clonotype was recorded at least ten times. The chain carries TRBV30 and TRBJ1-1, with D possibly TRBD1 on 6 matching bases. Per the germline V gene, CDR1 is GTSNPN and CDR2 is SVGIG (reference sequence). Trimming took off 5 bases at V and 1 base at J, with 11 bases between the two ends. CDR3 size: 13 residues. The CDR3 loop is CAWRLQGNTEAFF. The CDR3, as DNA: TGTGCCTGGCGCTTACAGGGGAACACTGAAGCTTTCTTT. The entire variable domain, with the rest obtained from reference TRBV30 and TRBJ1-1, is as follows: SQTIHQWPATLVQPVGSPLSLECTVEGTSNPNLYWYRQAAGRGLQLLFYSVGIGQISSEVPQNLSASRPQDRQFILSSKKLLLSDSGFYLCAWRLQGNTEAFFGQGTRLTVV.

There are many counts of this clonotype. The chain uses TRBV7-8 and TRBJ1-3; 7 positions agree with TRBD1. V dropped 4 bases and J dropped 4; count of bases not matched to a gene: 10. This CDR3 has 16 residues. In germline, CDR1 is SGHVS, CDR2 FQNEAQ. The CDR3 protein is CASSSQQGNGGNTIYF. DNA of the CDR3: TGTGCCAGCAGCTCCCAACAGGGGAACGGGGGAAACACCATATATTTT.

This clonotype has only a few counts. The chain employs TRBV27 and TRBJ2-3; D not resolved. V lost 8 bases, J lost 4 bases, and 1 base lay in between. The germline V gene encodes CDR1 MNHEY and CDR2 SMNVEV (reference sequence). The CDR3 totals 9 residues. Here the CDR3 DNA reads TGTGCCAGCCCAGATACGCAGTATTTT. It is translated as CASPDTQYF.

This clonotype was detected ten times or more. This chain joins TRBV2 and TRBJ2-7; the D call may be TRBD1 or TRBD2 (6 bases each). Germline CDR1 is SNHLY and CDR2 is FYNNEI. V shed 4 bases and J shed 3 bases, with 16 bases lying between them. The CDR3 has 15 amino acids. This chain's CDR3 is CASSVAGHNNYEQYF. The CDR3 DNA reads TGTGCCAGCAGTGTGGCGGGACACAATAACTACGAGCAGTACTTC.

This clonotype was seen at least ten times. J is TRBJ2-7 and V is TRBV2, with a tentative D call TRBD2 (6 bases). Germline V gene data show CDR1 as SNHLY and CDR2 as FYNNEI. The CDR3 loop spans 15 amino acids. The V end lost 4 bases, the J end lost 0 bases, and 13 bases lay between the germline ends. This CDR3 reads CASSAVLARSYEQYF. CDR3 nucleotide sequence: TGTGCCAGCAGTGCAGTACTAGCCCGCTCCTACGAGCAGTACTTC.

The chain is built from TRBV6-5 and TRBJ2-1; 9 bases align to TRBD2. CDR3 length: 15 amino acids. V lost 4 bases to trimming and J lost 8 bases; unmatched junction nucleotides: 9. Per the germline V gene, CDR1 is MNHEY and CDR2 is SVGAGI. DNA for the CDR3: TGTGCCAGCAGTTCCCAAGCGGGGGGTTTTTATGAGCAGTTCTTC. As protein: CASSSQAGGFYEQFF.

This clonotype was counted many times. The gene calls are TRBV7-8 and TRBJ2-2; tentative D call: TRBD1 (6 bases). Germline V gene sequence: CDR1 SGHVS, CDR2 FQNEAQ. This CDR3 has 13 residues. The ends were cut back, 6 bases at V and 1 base at J, with 6 bases in the middle. The DNA of the CDR3 is TGTGCCAGCAGAGGGGGGAACACCGGGGAGCTGTTTTTT. Protein: CASRGGNTGELFF.

This clonotype occurred many times. V usage is TRBV28 and J usage is TRBJ2-1; 8 positions agree with TRBD1. V lost 8 bases and J lost 0; bases outside the gene matches: 12. Germline loops: CDR1 MDHEN, CDR2 SYDVKM. This CDR3 has 17 amino acids. The CDR3 reads CASLGQDRSPSYNEQFF. The CDR3 DNA follows: TGTGCCAGCCTGGGACAGGACCGTTCCCCCTCCTACAATGAGCAGTTCTTC.

This clonotype was recorded only once. The rearrangement uses TRBV5-1 and TRBJ1-4; TRBD1 is a possible D gene (5 bases). V was clipped by 5 bases and J by 3 bases, with 11 bases between them. Germline assignment: CDR1 SGHRS and CDR2 YFSETQ. CDR3 size: 14 residues. The CDR3 DNA reads TGCGCCAGCAGGACCGGGACGTCTAATGAAAAACTGTTTTTT. Protein: CASRTGTSNEKLFF.

This clonotype was seen repeatedly, ten times or more. CDR3 nucleotide sequence: TGTGCCAGCACGAGTAGTGGGGGGGACACAGATACGCAGTATTTT. As protein: CASTSSGGDTDTQYF. The rearrangement uses TRBV2 and TRBJ2-3; 7 bases align to TRBD2. Per germline, CDR1 SNHLY and CDR2 FYNNEI. J gave up 2 bases and V 7 bases, and 9 bases lay outside the gene matches. CDR3 length: 15 residues. The full variable domain, with the rest looked up from reference TRBV2 and TRBJ2-3, is EPEVTQTPSHQVTQMGQEVILRCVPISNHLYFYWYRQILGQKVEFLVSFYNNEISEKSEIFDDQFSVERPDGSNFTLKIRSTKLEDSAMYFCASTSSGGDTDTQYFGPGTRLTVL.

This clonotype came up many times. This rearrangement joins TRBV6-1 to TRBJ2-7; 10 bases align to TRBD2. The CDR3 totals 15 residues. The germline V gene encodes CDR1 MNHNS and CDR2 SASEGT. The V segment lost 5 bases and the J segment 4 bases; nucleotides outside the gene matches: 8. CDR3 sequence reads: CASSYALAGGYEQYF. CDR3 DNA: TGTGCCAGCAGTTACGCTTTAGCGGGGGGATACGAGCAGTACTTC.

This clonotype was counted ten times or more. The chain is built from TRBV20-1 and TRBJ2-1; no firm D call. V lost 5 bases, J lost 4 bases, and 15 bases lay in between. The CDR3 runs 14 residues. In germline, CDR1 is DFQATT, CDR2 SNEGSKA (reference sequence). For the CDR3, the DNA is TGCAGTGCTGCCCGCGGAGACGGGTACAATGAGCAGTTCTTC. As protein: CSAARGDGYNEQFF.

Many counts were recorded for this clonotype. This rearrangement joins TRBV7-9 to TRBJ1-1; D uncertain. V dropped 1 base and J dropped 7 bases, with 4 bases sitting between them. Per germline, CDR1 SEHNR and CDR2 FQNEAQ (reference sequence). This CDR3 spans 11 amino acids. This CDR3 is CASSLVGEAFF. Written as DNA, the CDR3 is TGTGCCAGCAGCTTAGTTGGTGAAGCTTTCTTT.

This clonotype was counted between two and nine times. J is TRBJ2-7 and V is TRBV5-1, with TRBD2 identical over 7 bases. Germline trimming cut 4 bases from V and 1 base from J; bases unmatched to any gene: 11. The CDR3 extends over 16 amino acids. Germline CDR1 reads SGHRS; CDR2 reads YFSETQ. The CDR3 region is CASSRGGERGSYEQYF. The CDR3 nucleotides read TGCGCCAGCAGCAGGGGAGGGGAAAGAGGTTCCTACGAGCAGTACTTC.

This clonotype was seen at least ten times. The chain uses TRBV4-3 and TRBJ1-2, with TRBD1 matching over 7 bases. This CDR3 comprises 17 residues. Germline V gene sequence: CDR1 LGHNA, CDR2 YSLEER. V lost 0 bases to trimming and J lost 4 bases; unmatched junction nucleotides: 11. CDR3 coding DNA: TGCGCCAGCAGCCAAGAAGGGTCAGGGGGAGGAATCTATGGCTACACCTTC. Its translation: CASSQEGSGGGIYGYTF.

This clonotype was counted many times. This chain uses TRBV7-2 with TRBJ2-1; 8 nucleotides line up with TRBD2. This CDR3 is built from 17 residues. CDR1 and CDR2 (germline): SGHTA, FQGNSA. V lost 5 bases to trimming and J lost 4 bases; unmatched junction nucleotides: 13. The CDR3 DNA is TGTGCCAGCAGCCCACGTAGCGGGGTTAATAAGTACAATGAGCAGTTCTTC. This sequence encodes CASSPRSGVNKYNEQFF. The variable domain in full, with the rest retrieved from reference TRBV7-2 and TRBJ2-1, is GAGVSQSPSNKVTEKGKDVELRCDPISGHTALYWYRQSLGQGLEFLIYFQGNSAPDKSGLPSDRFSAERTGGSVSTLTIQRTQQEDSAVYLCASSPRSGVNKYNEQFFGPGTRLTVL.

This clonotype was picked up a small number of times. V gene TRBV5-4 combines with J gene TRBJ1-4; D call uncertain. The CDR3 length is 14 residues. The V gene lost 2 bases and the J gene lost 7 bases, with 12 bases spanning the gap. CDR1 is SGHNT, CDR2 YYREEE, per germline (reference sequence). CDR3 nucleotide sequence: TGTGCCAGCAGCTTCGGAGGGTCCAGTGAAAAACTGTTTTTT. It translates to CASSFGGSSEKLFF.

The sample holds a few counts of this clonotype. The chain recombines TRBV11-2 with TRBJ2-2; unclear D gene. V lost 1 base, J lost 7 bases, and 7 bases lay in between. Germline V gene lookup returns CDR1 SGHAT and CDR2 FQNNGV. The CDR3 sequence is 13 residues long. The CDR3 loop is CASSLVRDGELFF. The CDR3 DNA sequence: TGTGCCAGCAGCTTAGTTAGGGACGGGGAGCTGTTTTTT.

J is TRBJ2-1 and V is TRBV30, with 9 bases matching TRBD2. Per germline, CDR1 GTSNPN and CDR2 SVGIG (reference sequence). The CDR3 contains 14 residues. CDR3 sequence (DNA): TGTGTCTCGAGTGTAGGACTAGCGTTGTATGAGCAGTTCTTC. This codes for CVSSVGLALYEQFF.

At least ten counts were recorded for this clonotype. V usage is TRBV5-1 and J usage is TRBJ2-3; maybe TRBD2 (6 bases). Trimming pared 0 bases from V and 0 bases from J, leaving 11 bases between. Germline V gives CDR1 SGHRS, CDR2 YFSETQ. This CDR3 spans 16 amino acids. CDR3: CASSLVAGTSTDTQYF. The CDR3 coding sequence is TGCGCCAGCAGCTTGGTGGCGGGGACTAGCACAGATACGCAGTATTTT.

A few counts support this clonotype. The germline gene is not matched at one end of the junction; a read error may be the cause. This sequence joins TRBV11-2 and TRBJ1-2, with D uncertain. The CDR3 runs 14 residues. Germline lookup yields CDR1 SGHAT and CDR2 FQNNGV. The CDR3 region is CAGSLVSLSYGYTF. CDR3 in DNA: TGTGCCGGCAGCTTAGTCTCCCTCAGCTATGGCTACACCTTC.